This T cell receptor (beta chain) stems from a study of T cell responses to AZD1222 COVID-19 vaccine. The study, taken as a whole, reports: Rises in breadth and depth of Spike-specific TCRs came after two AZD1222 doses. Spike was spanned by vaccine-associated CD4 TCRs, with dominance at 160-218 and 743-854.

As regards this clone: Its matching antigen is unknown.

V was pared by 0 bases and J by 4 bases, with 10 bases between. CDR1 and CDR2 (germline): SGHRS, YFSETQ. The CDR3 loop spans 14 amino acids. Clones were read by immunoSEQ multiplex PCR, and TCRdb kept only the in-frame ones, dropping some. Among 150,000 to 200,000 clones listed, 90% to 95% were seen once. This TCR was recovered from an adult who received the AZD1222 COVID-19 vaccine. The sample consisted of peripheral blood, taken 28 days after the second AZD1222 dose. This chain joins TRBV5-1 and TRBJ1-1; D unclear. The CDR3 region has the DNA TGCGCCAGCAGCTTGGATAAGGTAGGCACTGAAGCTTTCTTT. Amino acids: CASSLDKVGTEAFF.